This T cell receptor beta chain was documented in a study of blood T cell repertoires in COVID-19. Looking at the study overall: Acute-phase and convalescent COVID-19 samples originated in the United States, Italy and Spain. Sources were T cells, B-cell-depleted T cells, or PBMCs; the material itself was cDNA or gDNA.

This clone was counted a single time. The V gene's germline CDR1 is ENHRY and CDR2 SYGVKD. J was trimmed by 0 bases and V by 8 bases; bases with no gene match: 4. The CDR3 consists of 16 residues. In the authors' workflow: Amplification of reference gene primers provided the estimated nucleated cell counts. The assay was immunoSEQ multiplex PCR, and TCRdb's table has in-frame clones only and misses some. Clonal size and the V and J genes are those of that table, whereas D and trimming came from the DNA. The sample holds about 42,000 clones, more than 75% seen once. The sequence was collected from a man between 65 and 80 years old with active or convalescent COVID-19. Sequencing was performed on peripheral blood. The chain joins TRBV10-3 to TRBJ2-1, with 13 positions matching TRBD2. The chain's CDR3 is CAIATSGGRSYNEQFF. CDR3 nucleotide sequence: TGTGCCATCGCGACTAGCGGGGGGCGCTCCTACAATGAGCAGTTCTTC.